These 14 T cell receptor beta chains were all obtained from the same sample, sequenced in a study of blood T cell repertoires in COVID-19. Using immunoSEQ multiplex PCR, the repertoire was profiled, and TCRdb retains in-frame clones only, with some absent. The table lists 300,000 to 450,000 clones, more than 80% of them singletons, with roughly 1% in the top ten. The sequenced material came from PBMCs or T cells enriched from blood (not recorded which). The receptors were sampled from a young man who had recovered from COVID-19.

This clone was counted once. The chain recombines TRBV28 with TRBJ1-1, with D possibly being TRBD1 (5 bases). The germline V gene encodes CDR1 MDHEN and CDR2 SYDVKM. Deletions cut 6 bases from V and 7 bases from J, with 9 bases between. The CDR3 spans 11 residues. CDR3 region: CASSGQGEAFF. The CDR3 nucleotides read TGTGCCAGCAGCGGTCAGGGTGAAGCTTTCTTT. Full variable domain (remainder filled in from reference TRBV28 and TRBJ1-1): DVKVTQSSRYLVKRTGEKVFLECVQDMDHENMFWYRQDPGLGLRLIYFSYDVKMKEKGDIPEGYSVSREKKERFSLILESASTNQTSMYLCASSGQGEAFFGQGTRLTVV.

V gene TRBV28 combines with J gene TRBJ1-6; possible D gene TRBD1, 6 bases. The CDR3 is 13 amino acids. The germline V and J ends were trimmed by 7 bases and 6 bases, with 10 bases remaining between them. CDR1 is MDHEN, CDR2 SYDVKM, per germline. The CDR3 sequence: CASNRVLNSPLHF. The CDR3 DNA follows: TGTGCCAGCAACAGGGTCCTTAATTCACCCCTCCACTTT.

The gene calls are TRBV24-1 and TRBJ2-7, with D tentatively TRBD2 (5 bases). Germline V gene lookup returns CDR1 KGHDR and CDR2 SFDVKD. The CDR3 has 14 residues. Trimming shortened V by 7 bases and J by 6 bases, and 18 bases separated the two germline ends. CDR3 residues: CATSRTDVGSEQYF. CDR3 DNA: TGTGCCACCAGCCGGACTGACGTCGGAAGCGAGCAGTACTTC.

V usage is TRBV10-3 and J usage is TRBJ2-3; 14 positions agree with TRBD2. Germline CDR1 ENHRY, CDR2 SYGVKD. The length of the CDR3 is 15 residues. J lost 4 bases, V lost 4 bases, and 1 base had no gene match. The DNA of the CDR3 is TGTGCCATCAGTGGGGGACTAGCGGGGGCAGATACGCAGTATTTT. Amino acids: CAISGGLAGADTQYF.

Points on this clone: Other DNA sequences in the sample encode the same CDR3. The rearrangement uses TRBV24-1 and TRBJ1-5; TRBD1 agrees at 8 bases. The germline CDR1 and CDR2 sequences are KGHDR and SFDVKD. This CDR3 contains 13 residues. Trimming cost V 9 bases and J 2 bases; bases outside gene matches: 2. This CDR3 reads CATQGAGNQPQHF. DNA for the CDR3: TGTGCCACCCAGGGGGCGGGCAATCAGCCCCAGCATTTT.

This rearrangement joins TRBV27 to TRBJ2-1; 11 bases match TRBD2. V lost 9 bases and J lost 4; bases outside the gene matches: 8. CDR1 is MNHEY, CDR2 SMNVEV, per germline (reference sequence). The CDR3 contains 15 residues. The CDR3 coding sequence is TGTGCCAGAACCTTAGCGGGAGGGCCTTACAATGAGCAGTTCTTC. It yields the protein CARTLAGGPYNEQFF.

The CDR3: CASSSRQGSYEQYF. The CDR3 region has the DNA TGTGCCAGCAGCTCCCGACAAGGCTCCTACGAGCAGTACTTC. The chain carries TRBV3-1 (or the pseudogene TRBV3-2) and TRBJ2-7; D is unclear. Trimming took 5 bases from V and 0 from J, leaving 11 bases between them. Per germline, CDR1 LGHDT and CDR2 YNNKEL (reference sequence). The CDR3 is made up of 14 amino acids.

The chain links TRBV12-3 or TRBV12-4 to TRBJ1-1; 10 bases line up with TRBD1. There are 13 residues in the CDR3. The ends lost 6 bases at V and 12 bases at J; junction bases unmatched: 10. CDR3 coding DNA: TGTGCCAGCAGCCAACGGACAGGGGGGAGAACTTTCTTT. Amino acids: CASSQRTGGRTFF.

This chain connects TRBV5-4 to TRBJ1-1; TRBD1 is a possible D gene (6 bases). This CDR3 region has 13 residues. The V end was cut by 4 bases, the J end by 1 base, with 8 bases between. Germline CDR1 is SGHNT and CDR2 is YYREEE (reference sequence). CDR3 protein: CASSGGPNTEAFF. The CDR3 DNA reads TGTGCCAGCAGCGGGGGCCCGAACACTGAAGCTTTCTTT.

V is TRBV5-1 and J is TRBJ2-1; 11 nucleotides agree with TRBD1. After removal of 1 base from V and 7 bases from J, the junction contained 7 bases not matched to a gene. The CDR3 extends over 16 amino acids. CDR1 SGHRS and CDR2 YFSETQ come from the germline V gene. The CDR3 loop reads CASSLPGQGAGNEQFF. In DNA form, the CDR3 reads TGCGCCAGCAGCTTGCCCGGACAGGGGGCGGGGAATGAGCAGTTCTTC.

This rearrangement joins TRBV3-1 (or the pseudogene TRBV3-2) to TRBJ1-1, with 7 nucleotides matching TRBD1. Germline loops: CDR1 LGHDT, CDR2 YNNKEL (reference sequence). This CDR3 contains 17 residues. The V gene end was trimmed by 5 bases and the J gene end by 0 bases; junction bases not matched to a gene: 12. The CDR3 reads CASSKGQTIVMNTEAFF. CDR3 nucleotides: TGTGCCAGCAGCAAGGGACAGACCATTGTCATGAACACTGAAGCTTTCTTT.

This chain connects TRBV6-5 to TRBJ2-1, with 11 bases lining up with TRBD2. V lost 7 bases and J lost 6; bases outside the gene matches: 8. This CDR3 contains 15 residues. The germline CDR1 and CDR2 sequences are MNHEY and SVGAGI. CDR3 sequence (DNA): TGTGCCAGCAAAGGATATAGCGGGGGGGTCAATGAGCAGTTCTTC. It is translated as CASKGYSGGVNEQFF.

The rearrangement uses TRBV4-3 and TRBJ1-2; tentatively, D is TRBD1 (6 bases). Deletions cut 0 bases from V and 8 bases from J, with 13 bases between. This CDR3 contains 14 residues. CDR1 and CDR2 from the germline V gene are LGHNA and YSLEER. Here the CDR3 reads CASSQELGAGGYTF. CDR3 sequence (DNA): TGCGCCAGCAGCCAAGAATTGGGGGCAGGAGGCTACACCTTC.

The chain employs TRBV5-5 and TRBJ1-2; perhaps TRBD1 as D (6 bases). The V gene's germline CDR1 is SGHKS and CDR2 YYEKEE (reference sequence). V gave up 4 bases and J gave up 0 bases, with 25 bases separating them. The CDR3 totals 19 residues. The chain's CDR3 is CASSPPTLRTRQANYGYTF. The CDR3 DNA is TGTGCCAGCAGCCCTCCGACTTTAAGAACTAGACAGGCTAACTATGGCTACACCTTC.